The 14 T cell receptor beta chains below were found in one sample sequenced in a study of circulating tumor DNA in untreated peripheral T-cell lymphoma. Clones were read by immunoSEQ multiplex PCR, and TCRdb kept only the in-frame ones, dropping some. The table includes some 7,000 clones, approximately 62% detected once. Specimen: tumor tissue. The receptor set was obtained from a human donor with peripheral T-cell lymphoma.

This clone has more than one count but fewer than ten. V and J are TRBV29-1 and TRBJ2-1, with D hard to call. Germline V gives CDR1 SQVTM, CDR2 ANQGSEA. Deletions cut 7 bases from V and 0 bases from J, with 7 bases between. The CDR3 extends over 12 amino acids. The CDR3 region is CSGGRSYNEQFF. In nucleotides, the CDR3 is TGCAGCGGGGGTCGCTCCTACAATGAGCAGTTCTTC.

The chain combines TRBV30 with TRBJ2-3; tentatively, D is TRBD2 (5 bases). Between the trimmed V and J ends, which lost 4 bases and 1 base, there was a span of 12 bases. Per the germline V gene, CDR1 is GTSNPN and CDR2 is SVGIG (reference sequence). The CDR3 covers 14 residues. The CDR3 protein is CAWNRAVGTDTQYF. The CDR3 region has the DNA TGTGCCTGGAACAGAGCGGTGGGCACAGATACGCAGTATTTT.

The CDR3 DNA reads TGTGCCAGCAGTTTATGGGTGACGGGGCGCAACACCGGGGAGCTGTTTTTT. Amino acids: CASSLWVTGRNTGELFF. The gene calls are TRBV28 and TRBJ2-2, with D perhaps TRBD1 or TRBD2 (5 bases each). CDR3 size: 17 residues. Per the germline V gene, CDR1 is MDHEN and CDR2 is SYDVKM. The V end was cut by 0 bases, the J end by 2 bases, with 13 bases between.

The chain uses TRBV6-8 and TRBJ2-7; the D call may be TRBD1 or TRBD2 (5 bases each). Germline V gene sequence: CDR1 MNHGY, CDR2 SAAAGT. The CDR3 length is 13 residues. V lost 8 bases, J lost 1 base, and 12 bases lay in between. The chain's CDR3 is CASSARGSYEQYF. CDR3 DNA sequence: TGTGCCAGCTCGGCGAGGGGATCCTACGAGCAGTACTTC.

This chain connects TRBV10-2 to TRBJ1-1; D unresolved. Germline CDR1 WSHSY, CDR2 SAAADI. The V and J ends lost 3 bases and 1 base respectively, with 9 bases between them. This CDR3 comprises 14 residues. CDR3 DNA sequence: TGCGCCAGCAGTGAAACACACGGGAACACTGAAGCTTTCTTT. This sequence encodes CASSETHGNTEAFF.

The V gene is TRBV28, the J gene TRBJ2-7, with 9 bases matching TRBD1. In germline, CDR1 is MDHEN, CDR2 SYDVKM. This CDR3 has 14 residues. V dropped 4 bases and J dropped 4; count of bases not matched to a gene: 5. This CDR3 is CASSSTGGRYEQYF. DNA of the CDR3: TGTGCCAGCAGTTCGACAGGGGGTCGGTACGAGCAGTACTTC.

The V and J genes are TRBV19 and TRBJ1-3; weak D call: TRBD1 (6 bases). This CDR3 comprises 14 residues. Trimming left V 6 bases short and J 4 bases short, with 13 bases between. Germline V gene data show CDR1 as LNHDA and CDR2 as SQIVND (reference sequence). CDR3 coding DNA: TGTGCCAGTAGCCAAACAGGGACCGGAAACACCATATATTTT. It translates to CASSQTGTGNTIYF.

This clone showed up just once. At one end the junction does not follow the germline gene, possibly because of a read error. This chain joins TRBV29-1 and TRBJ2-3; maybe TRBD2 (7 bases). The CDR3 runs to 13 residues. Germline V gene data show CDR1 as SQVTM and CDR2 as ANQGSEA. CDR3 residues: CSAEGGAADTQYF. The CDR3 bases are TGCAGCGCTGAAGGGGGGGCTGCAGATACGCAGTATTTT.

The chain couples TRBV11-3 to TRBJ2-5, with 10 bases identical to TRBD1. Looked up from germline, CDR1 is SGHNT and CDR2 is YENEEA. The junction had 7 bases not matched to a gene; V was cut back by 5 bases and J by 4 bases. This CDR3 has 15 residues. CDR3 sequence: CASSGGQGLGETQYF. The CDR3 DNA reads TGTGCCAGCAGCGGGGGACAGGGGCTAGGAGAGACCCAGTACTTC.

This chain's CDR3 is CASSLGAGAGAYEQYF. Here the CDR3 DNA reads TGTGCCAGCAGCTTAGGGGCGGGAGCGGGGGCCTACGAGCAGTACTTC. The chain uses TRBV7-5 and TRBJ2-7; TRBD2, the table's D call, lacks a check against the DNA. TRBV7-5 is reported as a pseudogene. CDR3 length: 16 residues.

Here the CDR3 reads CASSPDEGRRGYTF. The CDR3 nucleotides read TGTGCCAGCTCACCGGATGAGGGACGGAGGGGCTACACCTTC. The V call is TRBV18, the J call TRBJ1-2; D possibly corresponds to TRBD1 (5 bases). V lost 3 bases and J lost 8, with 16 bases in between. This CDR3 contains 14 residues. The V gene's germline CDR1 is KGHSH and CDR2 LQKENI.

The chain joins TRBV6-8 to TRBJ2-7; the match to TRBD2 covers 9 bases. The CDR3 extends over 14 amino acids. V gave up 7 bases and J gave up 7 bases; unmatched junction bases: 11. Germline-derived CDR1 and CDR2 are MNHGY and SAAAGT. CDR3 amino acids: CASTERLAAKEQYF. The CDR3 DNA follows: TGTGCCAGCACCGAGAGACTAGCGGCTAAAGAGCAGTACTTC.

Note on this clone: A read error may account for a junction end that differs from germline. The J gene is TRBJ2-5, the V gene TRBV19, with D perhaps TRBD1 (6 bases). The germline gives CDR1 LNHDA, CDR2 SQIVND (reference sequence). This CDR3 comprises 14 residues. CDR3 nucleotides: TGTGCCACCACGCCGGGGACACCTCAAGAGGCCCAGTACTTC. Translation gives CATTPGTPQEAQYF.

CDR3 sequence reads: CASSYLPGQGGDTQYF. CDR3 DNA: TGTGCCAGCAGTTACCTCCCCGGGCAGGGGGGAGATACGCAGTATTTT. The V gene is TRBV28, the J gene TRBJ2-3; D perhaps matches TRBD1 (7 bases). Trimming shortened V by 4 bases and J by 5 bases, and 19 bases separated the two germline ends. Germline values: CDR1 MDHEN, CDR2 SYDVKM. The CDR3 runs to 16 residues. Full variable domain (remainder filled in from reference TRBV28 and TRBJ2-3): DVKVTQSSRYLVKRTGEKVFLECVQDMDHENMFWYRQDPGLGLRLIYFSYDVKMKEKGDIPEGYSVSREKKERFSLILESASTNQTSMYLCASSYLPGQGGDTQYFGPGTRLTVL.